This T cell receptor beta chain was identified in a study of blood T cell repertoires in COVID-19. This clone was detected only once. The data were produced by immunoSEQ multiplex PCR, yet TCRdb's version contains in-frame clones alone and is incomplete. This table holds some 400,000 clones, around 87% found once. From germline, CDR1 is MNHEY and CDR2 SVGEGT. Trimming removed 0 bases at V and 9 bases at J, with 15 bases between. There are 14 residues in the CDR3. The specimen sequenced was peripheral blood. This chain joins TRBV6-2 or TRBV6-3 and TRBJ2-7; perhaps TRBD1 as D (6 bases). The TCR was taken from a woman in her 30s with COVID-19, enrolled during active disease. This chain's CDR3 is CASSYSTIQGVQYF. The CDR3 DNA reads as TGTGCCAGCAGTTACTCGACAATACAGGGCGTGCAGTACTTC.